This section outlines one T cell receptor beta chain sequence together with its context. Trimming took 1 base from V and 6 from J; bases not matched to a gene: 14. Germline CDR1 and CDR2: KGHDR and SFDVKD. The CDR3 is 20 residues long. TCRdb keeps only in-frame clones here, not all; method: immunoSEQ multiplex PCR. The sample holds over 130,000 clones; over 60% are singletons and the top ten take around 4.2%. These data come from a study of blood T cell repertoires in COVID-19. As for the study in general: T cells, B-cell-depleted T cells, or PBMCs supplied cDNA or gDNA.

V is TRBV24-1 and J is TRBJ1-6; 10 bases are a match to TRBD1. The clonotype was recovered from a woman aged 80 or over with active or convalescent COVID-19. Sequencing input: peripheral blood. The CDR3: CATSDFRTGGFGPLNSPLHF. CDR3 bases: TGTGCCACCAGTGATTTTAGGACAGGGGGTTTTGGGCCTCTTAATTCACCCCTCCACTTT.